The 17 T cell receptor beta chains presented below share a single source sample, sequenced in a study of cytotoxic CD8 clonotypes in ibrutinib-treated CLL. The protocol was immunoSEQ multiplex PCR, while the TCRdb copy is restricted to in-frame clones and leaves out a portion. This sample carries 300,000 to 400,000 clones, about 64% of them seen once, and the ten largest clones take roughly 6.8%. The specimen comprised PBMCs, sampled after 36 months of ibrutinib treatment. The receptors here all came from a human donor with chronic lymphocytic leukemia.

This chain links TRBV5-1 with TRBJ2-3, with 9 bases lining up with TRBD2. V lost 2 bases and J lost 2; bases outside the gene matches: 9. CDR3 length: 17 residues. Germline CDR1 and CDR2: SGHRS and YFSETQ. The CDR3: CASSFTLAGTITDTQYF. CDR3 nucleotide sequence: TGCGCCAGCAGCTTCACTCTAGCGGGGACGATCACAGATACGCAGTATTTT. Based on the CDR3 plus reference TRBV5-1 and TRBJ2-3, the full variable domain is KAGVTQTPRYLIKTRGQQVTLSCSPISGHRSVSWYQQTPGQGLQFLFEYFSETQRNKGNFPGRFSGRQFSNSRSEMNVSTLELGDSALYLCASSFTLAGTITDTQYFGPGTRLTVL.

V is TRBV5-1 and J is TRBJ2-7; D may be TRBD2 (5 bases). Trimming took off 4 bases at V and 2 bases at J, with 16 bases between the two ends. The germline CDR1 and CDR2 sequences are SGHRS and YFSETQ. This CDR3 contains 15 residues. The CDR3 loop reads CASSALWEPPYEQYF. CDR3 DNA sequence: TGCGCCAGCAGCGCCTTGTGGGAGCCCCCCTACGAGCAGTACTTC.

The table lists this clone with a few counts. CDR3 region: CASSVDRRTDTQYF. CDR3 nucleotides: TGTGCCAGCAGCGTAGATAGGCGCACAGATACGCAGTATTTT. V and J are TRBV9 and TRBJ2-3; D call uncertain. Between the trimmed V and J ends, which lost 0 bases and 1 base, there was a span of 6 bases. The CDR3 extends over 14 amino acids. From germline, CDR1 is SGDLS and CDR2 YYNGEE.

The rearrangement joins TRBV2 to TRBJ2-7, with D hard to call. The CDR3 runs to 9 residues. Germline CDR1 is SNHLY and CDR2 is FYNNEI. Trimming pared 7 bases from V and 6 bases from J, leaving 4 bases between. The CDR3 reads CASKLEQYF. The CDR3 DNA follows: TGTGCCAGCAAGCTCGAGCAGTACTTC.

The CDR3 nucleotides read TGTGCCAGCAGTATCAGGACATACAATGAGCAGTTCTTC. Its protein is CASSIRTYNEQFF. J is TRBJ2-1 and V is TRBV27; D might be TRBD1 (5 bases). V lost 5 bases and J lost 4, with 9 bases in between. Germline lookup yields CDR1 MNHEY and CDR2 SMNVEV (reference sequence). There are 13 residues in the CDR3.

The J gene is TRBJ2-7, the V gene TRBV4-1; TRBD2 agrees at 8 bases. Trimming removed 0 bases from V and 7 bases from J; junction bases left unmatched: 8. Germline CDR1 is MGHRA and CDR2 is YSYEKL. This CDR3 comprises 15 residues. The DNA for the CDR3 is TGCGCCAGCAGCCAAGACTTACTAGCGGCGAGAGAGCAGTACTTC. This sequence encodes CASSQDLLAAREQYF.

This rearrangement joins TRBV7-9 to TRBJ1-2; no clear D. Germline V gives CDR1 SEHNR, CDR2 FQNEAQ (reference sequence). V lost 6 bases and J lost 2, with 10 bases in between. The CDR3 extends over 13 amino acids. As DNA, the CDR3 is TGTGCCAGCAGTCTACAGCTGAACTATGGCTACACCTTC. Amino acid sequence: CASSLQLNYGYTF.

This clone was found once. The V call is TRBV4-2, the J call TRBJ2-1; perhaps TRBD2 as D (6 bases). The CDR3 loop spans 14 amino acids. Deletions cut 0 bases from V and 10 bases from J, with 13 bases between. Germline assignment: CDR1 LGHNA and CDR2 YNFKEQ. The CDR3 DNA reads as TGTGCCAGCAGCCAAGATTCCCAGAGCGGGGAGCAGTTCTTC. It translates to CASSQDSQSGEQFF.

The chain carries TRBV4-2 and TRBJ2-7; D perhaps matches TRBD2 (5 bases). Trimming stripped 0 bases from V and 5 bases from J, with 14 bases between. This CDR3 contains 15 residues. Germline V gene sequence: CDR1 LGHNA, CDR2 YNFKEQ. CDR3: CASSQEGGGRDEQYF. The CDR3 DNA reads TGTGCCAGCAGCCAAGAGGGTGGCGGGCGGGACGAGCAGTACTTC.

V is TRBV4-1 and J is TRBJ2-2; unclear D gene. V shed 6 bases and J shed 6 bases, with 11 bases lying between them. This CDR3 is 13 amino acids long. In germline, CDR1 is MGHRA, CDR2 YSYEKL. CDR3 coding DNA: TGCGCCAGCAGTCACCCCAGGCCCGGGGAGCTGTTTTTT. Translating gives CASSHPRPGELFF.

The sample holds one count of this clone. CDR3 region: CASTLEGAPSSYEQYF. The DNA for the CDR3 is TGCGCCAGCACCCTGGAGGGGGCACCCAGCTCCTACGAGCAGTACTTC. The chain links TRBV5-1 to TRBJ2-7; TRBD1 is a possible D gene (7 bases). CDR1 is SGHRS, CDR2 YFSETQ, per germline. The CDR3 totals 16 residues. V was trimmed by 6 bases and J by 0 bases, leaving 19 bases between them.

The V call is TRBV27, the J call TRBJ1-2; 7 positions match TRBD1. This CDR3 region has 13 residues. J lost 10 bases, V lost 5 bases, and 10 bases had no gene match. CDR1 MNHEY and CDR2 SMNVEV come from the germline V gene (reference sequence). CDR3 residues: CASSPSPGTAYTF. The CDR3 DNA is TGTGCCAGCAGTCCTAGCCCCGGGACAGCCTACACCTTC.

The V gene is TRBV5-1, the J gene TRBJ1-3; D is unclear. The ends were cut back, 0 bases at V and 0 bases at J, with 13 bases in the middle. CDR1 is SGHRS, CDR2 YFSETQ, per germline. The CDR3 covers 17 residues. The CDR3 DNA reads TGCGCCAGCAGCTTGGTGGCTCCCGGAGTCTCTGGAAACACCATATATTTT. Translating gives CASSLVAPGVSGNTIYF.

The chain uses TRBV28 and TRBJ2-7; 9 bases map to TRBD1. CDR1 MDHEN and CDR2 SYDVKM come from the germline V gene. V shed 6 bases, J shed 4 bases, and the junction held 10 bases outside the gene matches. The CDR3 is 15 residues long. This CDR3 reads CASSNIRDRVYEQYF. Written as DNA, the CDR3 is TGTGCCAGCAGCAATATACGGGACAGGGTTTACGAGCAGTACTTC.

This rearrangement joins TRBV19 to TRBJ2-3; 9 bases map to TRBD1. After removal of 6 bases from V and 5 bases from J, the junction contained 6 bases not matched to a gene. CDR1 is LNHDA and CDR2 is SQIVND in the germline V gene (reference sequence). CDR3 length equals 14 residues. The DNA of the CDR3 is TGTGCCAGTAGCCTCGACAGGGGGGGAGATACGCAGTATTTT. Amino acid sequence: CASSLDRGGDTQYF.

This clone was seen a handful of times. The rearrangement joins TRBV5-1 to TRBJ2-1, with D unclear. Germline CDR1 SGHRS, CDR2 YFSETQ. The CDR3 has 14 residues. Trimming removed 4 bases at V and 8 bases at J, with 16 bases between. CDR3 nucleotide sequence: TGCGCCAGCAGCCTGACACTCAACGGCTATGAGCAGTTCTTC. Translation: CASSLTLNGYEQFF.

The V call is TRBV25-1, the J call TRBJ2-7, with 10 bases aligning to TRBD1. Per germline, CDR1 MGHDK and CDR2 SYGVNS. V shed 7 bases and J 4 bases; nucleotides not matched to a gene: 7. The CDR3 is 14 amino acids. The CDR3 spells CASTNLGQGYEQYF. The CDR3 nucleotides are TGTGCCAGCACGAATCTGGGACAGGGGTACGAGCAGTACTTC.